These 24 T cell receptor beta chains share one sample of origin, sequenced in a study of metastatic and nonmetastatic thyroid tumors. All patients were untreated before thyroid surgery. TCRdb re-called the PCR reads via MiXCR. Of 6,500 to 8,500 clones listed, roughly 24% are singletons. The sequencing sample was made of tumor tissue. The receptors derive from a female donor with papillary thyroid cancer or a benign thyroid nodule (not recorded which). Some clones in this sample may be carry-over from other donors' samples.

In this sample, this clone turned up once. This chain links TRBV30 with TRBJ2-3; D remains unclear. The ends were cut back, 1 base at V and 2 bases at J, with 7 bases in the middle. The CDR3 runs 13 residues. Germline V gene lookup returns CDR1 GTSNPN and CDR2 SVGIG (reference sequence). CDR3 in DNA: TGTGCCTGGAGTGAAAGATACACAGATACGCAGTATTTT. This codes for CAWSERYTDTQYF. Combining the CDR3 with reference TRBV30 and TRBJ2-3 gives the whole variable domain SQTIHQWPATLVQPVGSPLSLECTVEGTSNPNLYWYRQAAGRGLQLLFYSVGIGQISSEVPQNLSASRPQDRQFILSSKKLLLSDSGFYLCAWSERYTDTQYFGPGTRLTVL.

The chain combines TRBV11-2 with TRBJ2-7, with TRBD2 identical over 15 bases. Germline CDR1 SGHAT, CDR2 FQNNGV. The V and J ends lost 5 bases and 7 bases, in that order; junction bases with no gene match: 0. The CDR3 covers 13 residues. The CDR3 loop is CASSGTSGGEQYF. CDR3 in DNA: TGTGCCAGCAGCGGGACTAGCGGGGGGGAGCAGTACTTC.

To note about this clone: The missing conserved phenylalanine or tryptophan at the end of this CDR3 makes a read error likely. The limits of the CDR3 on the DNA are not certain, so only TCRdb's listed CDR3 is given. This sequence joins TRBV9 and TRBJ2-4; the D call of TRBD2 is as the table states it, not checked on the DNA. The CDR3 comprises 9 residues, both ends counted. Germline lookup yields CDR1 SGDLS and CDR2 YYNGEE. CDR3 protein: CASSSPGTS.

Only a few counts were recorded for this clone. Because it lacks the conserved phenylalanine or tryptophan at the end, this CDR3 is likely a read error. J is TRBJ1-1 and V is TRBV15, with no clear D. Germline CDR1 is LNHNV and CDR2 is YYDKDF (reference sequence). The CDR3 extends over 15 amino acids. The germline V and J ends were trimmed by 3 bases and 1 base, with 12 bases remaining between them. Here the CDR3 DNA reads TGTGCCACCAGCAGGCCCCGGCCACAGAACACTGAAGCTTTCCTT. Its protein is CATSRPRPQNTEAFL.

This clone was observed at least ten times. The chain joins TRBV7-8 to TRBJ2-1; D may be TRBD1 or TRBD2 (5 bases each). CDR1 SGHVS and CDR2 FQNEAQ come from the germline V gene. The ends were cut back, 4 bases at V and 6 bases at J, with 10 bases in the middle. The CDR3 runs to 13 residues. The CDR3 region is CASSSGPINEQFF. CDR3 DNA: TGTGCCAGCAGCTCGGGACCGATCAATGAGCAGTTCTTC.

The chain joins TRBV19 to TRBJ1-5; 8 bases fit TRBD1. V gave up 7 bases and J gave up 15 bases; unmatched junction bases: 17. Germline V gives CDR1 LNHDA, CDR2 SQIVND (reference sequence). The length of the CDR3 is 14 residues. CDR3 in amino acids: CASMGQGANDKRHF. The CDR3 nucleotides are TGTGCCAGTATGGGGCAGGGGGCGAATGATAAACGGCATTTT.

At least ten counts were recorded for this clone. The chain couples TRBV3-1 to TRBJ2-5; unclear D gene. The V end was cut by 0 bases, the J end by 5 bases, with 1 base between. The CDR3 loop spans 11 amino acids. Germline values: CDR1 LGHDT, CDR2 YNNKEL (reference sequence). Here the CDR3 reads CASSQEETQYF. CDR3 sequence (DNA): TGTGCCAGCAGCCAAGAGGAGACCCAGTACTTC.

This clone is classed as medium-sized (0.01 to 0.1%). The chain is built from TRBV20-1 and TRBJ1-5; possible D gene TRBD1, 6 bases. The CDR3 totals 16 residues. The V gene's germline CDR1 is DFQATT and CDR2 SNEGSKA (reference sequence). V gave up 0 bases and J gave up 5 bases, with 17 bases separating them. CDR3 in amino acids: CSARDRRQAIDQPQHF. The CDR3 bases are TGCAGTGCTAGAGATCGCAGACAGGCCATCGATCAGCCCCAGCATTTT.

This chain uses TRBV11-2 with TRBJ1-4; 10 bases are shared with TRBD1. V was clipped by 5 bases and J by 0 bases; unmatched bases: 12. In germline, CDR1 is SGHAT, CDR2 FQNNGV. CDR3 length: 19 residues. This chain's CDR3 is CASSTRQGAGGATNEKLFF. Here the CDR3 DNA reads TGTGCCAGCAGCACTCGACAGGGGGCTGGTGGCGCAACTAATGAAAAACTGTTTTTT.

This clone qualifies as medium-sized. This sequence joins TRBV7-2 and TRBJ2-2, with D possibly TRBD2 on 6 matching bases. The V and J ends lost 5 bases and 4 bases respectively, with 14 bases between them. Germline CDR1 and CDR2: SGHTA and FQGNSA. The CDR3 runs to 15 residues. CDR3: CASSPRDSGTGELFF. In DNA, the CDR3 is TGTGCCAGCAGCCCGAGGGACTCCGGCACCGGGGAGCTGTTTTTT.

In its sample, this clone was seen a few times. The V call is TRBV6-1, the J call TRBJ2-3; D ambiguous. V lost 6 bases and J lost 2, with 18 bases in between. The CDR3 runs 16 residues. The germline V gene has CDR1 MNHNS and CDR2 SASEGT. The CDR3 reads CASSPRLGRDTDTQYF. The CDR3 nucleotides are TGTGCCAGCAGCCCAAGACTGGGAAGGGACACAGATACGCAGTATTTT.

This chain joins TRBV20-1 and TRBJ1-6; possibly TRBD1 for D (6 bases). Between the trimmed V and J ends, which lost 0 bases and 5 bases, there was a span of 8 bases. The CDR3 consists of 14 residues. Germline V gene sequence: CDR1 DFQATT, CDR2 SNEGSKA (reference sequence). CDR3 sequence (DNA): TGCAGTGCTAGAGACAGGGGCAATAATTCACCCCTCCACTTT. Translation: CSARDRGNNSPLHF.

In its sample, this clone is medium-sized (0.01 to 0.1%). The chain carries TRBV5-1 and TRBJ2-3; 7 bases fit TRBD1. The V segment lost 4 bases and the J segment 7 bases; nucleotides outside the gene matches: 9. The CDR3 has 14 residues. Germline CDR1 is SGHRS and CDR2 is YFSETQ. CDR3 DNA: TGCGCCAGCAGCACCGGACAGGTTCCGTATACGCAGTATTTT. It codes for CASSTGQVPYTQYF.

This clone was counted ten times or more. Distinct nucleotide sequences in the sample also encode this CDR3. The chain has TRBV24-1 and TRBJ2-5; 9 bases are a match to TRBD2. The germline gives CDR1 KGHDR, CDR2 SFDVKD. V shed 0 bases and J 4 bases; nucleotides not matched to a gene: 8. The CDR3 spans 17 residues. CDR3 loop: CATSDLGASGTAETQYF. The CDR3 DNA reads TGTGCCACCAGTGATTTGGGGGCTAGCGGGACGGCAGAGACCCAGTACTTC.

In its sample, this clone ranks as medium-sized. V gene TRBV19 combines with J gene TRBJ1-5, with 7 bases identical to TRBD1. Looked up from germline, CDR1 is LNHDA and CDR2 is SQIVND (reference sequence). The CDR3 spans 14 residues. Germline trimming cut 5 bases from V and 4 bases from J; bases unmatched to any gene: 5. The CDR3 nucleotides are TGTGCCAGTAGTCCCGGGACAGTAAATCAGCCCCAGCATTTT. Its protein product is CASSPGTVNQPQHF.

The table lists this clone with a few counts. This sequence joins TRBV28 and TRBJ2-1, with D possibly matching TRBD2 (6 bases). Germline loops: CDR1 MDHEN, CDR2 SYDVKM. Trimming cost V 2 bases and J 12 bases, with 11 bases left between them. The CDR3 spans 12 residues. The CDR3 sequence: CASSLGGLGQFF. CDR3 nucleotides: TGTGCCAGCAGTTTAGGAGGGTTGGGGCAGTTCTTC.

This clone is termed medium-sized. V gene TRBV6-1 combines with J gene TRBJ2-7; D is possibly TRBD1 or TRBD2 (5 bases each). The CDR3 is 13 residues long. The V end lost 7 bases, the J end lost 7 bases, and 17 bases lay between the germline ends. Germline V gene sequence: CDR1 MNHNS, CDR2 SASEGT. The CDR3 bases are TGTGCCAGCATGAGCAGGGACCCCCCGGAGCAGTACTTC. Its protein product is CASMSRDPPEQYF.

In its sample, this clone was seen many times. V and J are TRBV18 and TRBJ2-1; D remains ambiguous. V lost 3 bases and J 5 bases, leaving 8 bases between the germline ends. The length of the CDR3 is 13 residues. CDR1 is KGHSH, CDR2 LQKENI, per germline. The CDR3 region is CASSPARNNEQFF. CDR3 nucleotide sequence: TGTGCCAGCTCACCGGCCAGAAACAATGAGCAGTTCTTC.

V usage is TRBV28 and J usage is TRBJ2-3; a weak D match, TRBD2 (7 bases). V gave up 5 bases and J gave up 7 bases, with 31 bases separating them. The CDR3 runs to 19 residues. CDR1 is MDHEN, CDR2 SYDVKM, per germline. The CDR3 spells CASSLVPYRGASTLYTQYF. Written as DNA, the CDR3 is TGTGCCAGCAGTCTAGTGCCCTACCGGGGGGCATCGACCCTCTATACGCAGTATTTT.

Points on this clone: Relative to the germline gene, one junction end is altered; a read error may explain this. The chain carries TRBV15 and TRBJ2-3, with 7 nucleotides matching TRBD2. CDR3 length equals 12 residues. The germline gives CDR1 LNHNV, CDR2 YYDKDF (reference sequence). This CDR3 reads CATGGSIDTQYF. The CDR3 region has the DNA TGTGCCACGGGGGGGAGCATAGATACTCAGTATTTT.

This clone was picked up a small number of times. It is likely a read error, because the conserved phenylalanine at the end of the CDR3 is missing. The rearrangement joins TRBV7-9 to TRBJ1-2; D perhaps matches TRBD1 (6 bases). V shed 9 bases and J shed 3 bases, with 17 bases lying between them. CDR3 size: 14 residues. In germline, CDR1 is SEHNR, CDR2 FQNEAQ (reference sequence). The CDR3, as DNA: TGTGCCAGAAGCACGGACAGAGGGGACTATGGCTACACCGTC. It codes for CARSTDRGDYGYTV.

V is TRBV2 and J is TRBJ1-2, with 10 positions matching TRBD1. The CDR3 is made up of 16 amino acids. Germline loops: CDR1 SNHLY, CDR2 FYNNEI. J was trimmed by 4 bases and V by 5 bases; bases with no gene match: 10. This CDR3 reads CASSPGQGGFRYGYTF. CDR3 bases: TGTGCCAGCAGTCCCGGACAGGGGGGATTTCGCTATGGCTACACCTTC. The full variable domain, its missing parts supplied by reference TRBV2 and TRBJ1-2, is EPEVTQTPSHQVTQMGQEVILRCVPISNHLYFYWYRQILGQKVEFLVSFYNNEISEKSEIFDDQFSVERPDGSNFTLKIRSTKLEDSAMYFCASSPGQGGFRYGYTFGSGTRLTVV.

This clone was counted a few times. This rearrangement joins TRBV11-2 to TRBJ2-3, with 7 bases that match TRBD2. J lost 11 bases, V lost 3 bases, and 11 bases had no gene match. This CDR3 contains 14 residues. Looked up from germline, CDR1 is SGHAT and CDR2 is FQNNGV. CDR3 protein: CASSLGGGTEGQYF. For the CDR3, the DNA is TGTGCCAGCAGCTTGGGGGGAGGGACCGAGGGGCAGTATTTT.

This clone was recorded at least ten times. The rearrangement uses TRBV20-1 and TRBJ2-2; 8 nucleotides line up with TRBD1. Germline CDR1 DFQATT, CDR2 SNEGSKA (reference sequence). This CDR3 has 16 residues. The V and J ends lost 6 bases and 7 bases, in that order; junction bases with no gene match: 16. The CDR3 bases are TGCAGTGCCCCGCTCCTGAGGGCAGGGGGCTTCGGGGAGCTGTTTTTT. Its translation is CSAPLLRAGGFGELFF.